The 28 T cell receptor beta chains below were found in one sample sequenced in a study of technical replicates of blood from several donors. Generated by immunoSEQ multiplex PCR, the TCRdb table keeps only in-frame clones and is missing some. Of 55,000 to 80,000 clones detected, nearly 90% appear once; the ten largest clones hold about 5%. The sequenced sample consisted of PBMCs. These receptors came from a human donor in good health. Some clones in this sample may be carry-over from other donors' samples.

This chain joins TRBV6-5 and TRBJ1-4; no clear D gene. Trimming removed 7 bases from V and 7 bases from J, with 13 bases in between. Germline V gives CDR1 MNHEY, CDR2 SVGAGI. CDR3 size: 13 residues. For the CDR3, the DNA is TGTGCCAGCACTACCAACGCGGGTGAAAAACTGTTTTTT. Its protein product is CASTTNAGEKLFF.

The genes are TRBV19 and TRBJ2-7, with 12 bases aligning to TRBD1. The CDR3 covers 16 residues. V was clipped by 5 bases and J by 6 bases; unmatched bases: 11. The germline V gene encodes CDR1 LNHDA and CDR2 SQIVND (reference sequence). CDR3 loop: CASSEPGQGAAGEQYF. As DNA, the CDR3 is TGTGCCAGTAGTGAGCCGGGACAGGGGGCGGCGGGCGAGCAGTACTTC.

The DNA for the CDR3 is TGTGCCAGCAGTGAGGCTAGCGGGAGCGGGGATGAGCAGTTCTTC. Its translation is CASSEASGSGDEQFF. The chain links TRBV6-1 to TRBJ2-1; the match to TRBD2 covers 10 bases. Germline assignment: CDR1 MNHNS and CDR2 SASEGT. The junction had 7 bases not matched to a gene; V was cut back by 3 bases and J by 8 bases. The CDR3 has 15 residues.

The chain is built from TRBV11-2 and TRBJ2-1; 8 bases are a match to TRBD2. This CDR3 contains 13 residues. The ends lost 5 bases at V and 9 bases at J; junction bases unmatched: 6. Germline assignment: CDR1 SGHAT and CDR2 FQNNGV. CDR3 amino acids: CASSGSGGPEQFF. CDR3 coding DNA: TGTGCCAGCAGCGGAAGCGGGGGACCTGAGCAGTTCTTC. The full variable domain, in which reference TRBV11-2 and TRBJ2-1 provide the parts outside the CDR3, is EAGVAQSPRYKIIEKRQSVAFWCNPISGHATLYWYQQILGQGPKLLIQFQNNGVVDDSQLPKDRFSAERLKGVDSTLKIQPAKLEDSAVYLCASSGSGGPEQFFGPGTRLTVL.

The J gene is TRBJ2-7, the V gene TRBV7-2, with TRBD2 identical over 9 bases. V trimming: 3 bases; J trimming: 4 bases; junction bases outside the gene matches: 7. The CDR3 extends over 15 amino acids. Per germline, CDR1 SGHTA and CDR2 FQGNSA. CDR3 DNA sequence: TGTGCCAGCAGCTTTTCGACTAGCGGAGGTTACGAGCAGTACTTC. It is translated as CASSFSTSGGYEQYF.

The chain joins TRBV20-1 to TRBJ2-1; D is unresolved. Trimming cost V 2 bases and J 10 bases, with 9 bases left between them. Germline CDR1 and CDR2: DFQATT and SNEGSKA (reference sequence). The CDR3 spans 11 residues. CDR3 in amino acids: CSARPLEEQFF. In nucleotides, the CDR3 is TGCAGTGCTAGACCCCTCGAGGAGCAGTTCTTC.

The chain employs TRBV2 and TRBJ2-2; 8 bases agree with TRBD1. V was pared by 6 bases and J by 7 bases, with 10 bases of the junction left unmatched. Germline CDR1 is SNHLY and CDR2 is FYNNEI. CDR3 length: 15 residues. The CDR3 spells CASRTRTGLGGELFF. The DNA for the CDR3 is TGTGCCAGCAGAACCAGGACAGGGCTCGGCGGGGAGCTGTTTTTT.

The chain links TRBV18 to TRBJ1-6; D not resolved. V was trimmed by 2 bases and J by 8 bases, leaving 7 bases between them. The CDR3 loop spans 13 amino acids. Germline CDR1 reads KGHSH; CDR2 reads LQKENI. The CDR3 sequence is CASSPGLDSPLHF. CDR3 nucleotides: TGTGCCAGCTCACCAGGGCTTGATTCACCCCTCCACTTT.

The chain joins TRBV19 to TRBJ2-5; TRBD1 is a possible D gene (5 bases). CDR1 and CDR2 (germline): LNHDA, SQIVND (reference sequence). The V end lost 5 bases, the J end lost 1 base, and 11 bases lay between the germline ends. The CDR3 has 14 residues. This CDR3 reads CASSPQGIQETQYF. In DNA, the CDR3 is TGTGCCAGTAGTCCCCAGGGAATCCAAGAGACCCAGTACTTC.

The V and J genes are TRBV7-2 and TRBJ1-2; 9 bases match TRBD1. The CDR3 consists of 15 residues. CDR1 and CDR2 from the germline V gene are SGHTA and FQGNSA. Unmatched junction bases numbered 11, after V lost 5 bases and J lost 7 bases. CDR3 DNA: TGTGCCAGCAGCCATCCGACAGGGGGTTTAACTGGCTACACCTTC. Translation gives CASSHPTGGLTGYTF.

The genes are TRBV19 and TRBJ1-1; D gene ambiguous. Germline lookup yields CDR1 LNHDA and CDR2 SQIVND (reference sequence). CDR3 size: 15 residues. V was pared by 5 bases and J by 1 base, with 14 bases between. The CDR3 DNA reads TGTGCCAGTAGTCCACCCCGGCGGTCGAACACTGAAGCTTTCTTT. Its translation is CASSPPRRSNTEAFF.

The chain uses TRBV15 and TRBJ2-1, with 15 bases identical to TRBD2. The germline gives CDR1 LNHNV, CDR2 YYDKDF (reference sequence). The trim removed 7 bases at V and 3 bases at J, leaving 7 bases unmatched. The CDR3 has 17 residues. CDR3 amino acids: CATKRGLAGGHYNEQFF. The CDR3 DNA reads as TGTGCCACCAAACGGGGACTAGCGGGGGGACACTACAATGAGCAGTTCTTC. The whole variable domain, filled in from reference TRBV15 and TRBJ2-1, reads DAMVIQNPRYQVTQFGKPVTLSCSQTLNHNVMYWYQQKSSQAPKLLFHYYDKDFNNEADTPDNFQSRRPNTSFCFLDIRSPGLGDTAMYLCATKRGLAGGHYNEQFFGPGTRLTVL.

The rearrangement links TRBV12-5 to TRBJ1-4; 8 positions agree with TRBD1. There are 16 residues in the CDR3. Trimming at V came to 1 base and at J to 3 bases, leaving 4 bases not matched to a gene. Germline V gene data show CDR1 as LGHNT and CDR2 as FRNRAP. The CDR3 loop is CASGLGQGTANEKLFF. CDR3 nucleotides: TGTGCTAGTGGTTTGGGACAGGGGACGGCTAATGAAAAACTGTTTTTT.

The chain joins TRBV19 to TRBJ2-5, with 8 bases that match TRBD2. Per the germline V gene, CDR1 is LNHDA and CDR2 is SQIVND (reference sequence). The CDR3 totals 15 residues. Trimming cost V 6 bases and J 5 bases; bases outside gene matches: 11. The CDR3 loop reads CASSPSRGGPETQYF. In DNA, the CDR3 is TGTGCCAGTAGCCCTAGCCGCGGGGGGCCTGAGACCCAGTACTTC. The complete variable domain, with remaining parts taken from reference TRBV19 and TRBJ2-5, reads DGGITQSPKYLFRKEGQNVTLSCEQNLNHDAMYWYRQDPGQGLRLIYYSQIVNDFQKGDIAEGYSVSREKKESFPLTVTSAQKNPTAFYLCASSPSRGGPETQYFGPGTRLLVL.

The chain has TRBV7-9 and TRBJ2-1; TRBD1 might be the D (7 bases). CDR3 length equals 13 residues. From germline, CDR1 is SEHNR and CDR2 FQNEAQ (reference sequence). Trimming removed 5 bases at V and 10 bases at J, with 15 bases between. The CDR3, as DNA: TGTGCCAGCAGCCCACAGGGGCGGGGAGAGCAGTTCTTC. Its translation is CASSPQGRGEQFF.

The CDR3 region is CASSDSGRATDTQYF. The CDR3 coding sequence is TGTGCCAGCAGTGACTCCGGGAGGGCCACAGATACGCAGTATTTT. The chain combines TRBV6-4 with TRBJ2-3; 8 positions match TRBD2. V lost 0 bases, J lost 2 bases, and 1 base stayed unmatched. The CDR3 runs 15 residues. Per germline, CDR1 MRHNA and CDR2 SNTAGT.

The CDR3, as DNA: TGCACCAGCAGCCAACCCGGGCTAGCGGGGGCCCGAGAGACCCAGTACTTC. Translation: CTSSQPGLAGARETQYF. The chain employs TRBV1 and TRBJ2-5; the table's D call of TRBD2 was not tested on the DNA. TRBV1 corresponds to a pseudogene. The CDR3 length is 17 residues.

DNA of the CDR3: TGTGCCAGCAGCGGCTCCTGGCGGGGATACGAGCAGTACTTC. Its translation is CASSGSWRGYEQYF. The J gene is TRBJ2-7, the V gene TRBV11-2; a weak D match, TRBD2 (6 bases). Trimming shortened V by 5 bases and J by 4 bases, and 15 bases separated the two germline ends. CDR1 and CDR2 (germline): SGHAT, FQNNGV. This CDR3 is 14 amino acids long.

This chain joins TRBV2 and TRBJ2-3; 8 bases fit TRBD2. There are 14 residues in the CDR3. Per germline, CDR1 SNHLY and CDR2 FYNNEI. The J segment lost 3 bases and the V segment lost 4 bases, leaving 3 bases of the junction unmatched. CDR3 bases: TGTGCCAGCAGTGCGGGGGGGCCAACAGATACGCAGTATTTT. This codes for CASSAGGPTDTQYF.

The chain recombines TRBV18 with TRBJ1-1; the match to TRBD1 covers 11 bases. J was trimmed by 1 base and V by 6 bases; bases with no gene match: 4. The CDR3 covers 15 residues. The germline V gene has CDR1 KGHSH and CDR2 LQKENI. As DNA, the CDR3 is TGTGCCAGCTCGGGGGACAGGGGGACGAACACTGAAGCTTTCTTT. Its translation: CASSGDRGTNTEAFF.

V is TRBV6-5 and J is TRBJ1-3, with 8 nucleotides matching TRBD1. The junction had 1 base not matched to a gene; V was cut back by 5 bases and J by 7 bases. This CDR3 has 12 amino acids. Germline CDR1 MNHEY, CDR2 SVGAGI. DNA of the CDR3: TGTGCCAGCAGTAACAGGGGGAACACCATATATTTT. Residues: CASSNRGNTIYF.

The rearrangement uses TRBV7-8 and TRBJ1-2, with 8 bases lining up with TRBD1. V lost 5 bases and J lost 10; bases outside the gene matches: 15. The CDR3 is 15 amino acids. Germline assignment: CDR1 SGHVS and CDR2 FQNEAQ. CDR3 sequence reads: CASSGNTGGGIVYTF. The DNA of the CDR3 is TGTGCCAGCAGCGGAAACACAGGGGGAGGTATTGTCTACACCTTC.

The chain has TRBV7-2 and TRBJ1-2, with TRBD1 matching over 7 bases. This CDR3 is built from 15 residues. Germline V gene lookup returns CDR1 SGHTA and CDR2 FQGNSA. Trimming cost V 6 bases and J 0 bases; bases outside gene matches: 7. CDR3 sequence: CASRLQGTANYGYTF. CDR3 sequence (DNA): TGTGCCAGCAGACTACAGGGGACCGCTAACTATGGCTACACCTTC.

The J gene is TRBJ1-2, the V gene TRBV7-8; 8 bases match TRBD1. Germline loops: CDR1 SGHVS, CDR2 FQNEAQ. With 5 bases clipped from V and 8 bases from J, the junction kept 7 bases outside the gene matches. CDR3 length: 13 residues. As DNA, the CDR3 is TGTGCCAGCAGCCCTGACAGGGGTCGAGGCTACACCTTC. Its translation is CASSPDRGRGYTF. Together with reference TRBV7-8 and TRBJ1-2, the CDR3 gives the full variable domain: GAGVSQSPRYKVAKRGQDVALRCDPISGHVSLFWYQQALGQGPEFLTYFQNEAQLDKSGLPSDRFFAERPEGSVSTLKIQRTQQEDSAVYLCASSPDRGRGYTFGSGTRLTVV.

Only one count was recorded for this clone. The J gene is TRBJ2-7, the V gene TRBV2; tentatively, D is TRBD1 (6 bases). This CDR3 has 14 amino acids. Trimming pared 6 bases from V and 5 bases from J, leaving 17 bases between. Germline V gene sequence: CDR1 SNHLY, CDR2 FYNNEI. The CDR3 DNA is TGTGCCAGCAGAGGGGGTTTTATAGAGGACGAGCAGTACTTC. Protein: CASRGGFIEDEQYF.

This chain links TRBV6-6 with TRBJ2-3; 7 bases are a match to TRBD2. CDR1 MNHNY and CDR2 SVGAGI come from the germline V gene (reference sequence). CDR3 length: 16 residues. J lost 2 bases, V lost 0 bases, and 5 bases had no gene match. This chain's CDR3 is CASSYSLAEPTDTQYF. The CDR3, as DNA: TGTGCCAGCAGTTACTCCCTAGCGGAGCCCACAGATACGCAGTATTTT.

In DNA, the CDR3 is TGTGCCAGCTCACAGGGGCGCTCTGGAAACACCATATATTTT. This codes for CASSQGRSGNTIYF. The chain couples TRBV18 to TRBJ1-3; TRBD1 is a possible D gene (5 bases). CDR1 KGHSH and CDR2 LQKENI come from the germline V gene. With 4 bases removed from V and 0 bases from J, the gap between germline ends came to 7 bases. The CDR3 loop spans 14 amino acids.

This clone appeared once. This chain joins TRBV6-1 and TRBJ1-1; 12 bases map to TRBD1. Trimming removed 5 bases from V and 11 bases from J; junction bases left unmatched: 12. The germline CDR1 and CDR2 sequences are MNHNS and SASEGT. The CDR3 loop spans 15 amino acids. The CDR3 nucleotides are TGTGCCAGCAGTCCCGGGACAGGGGGCGCGTTGGGCGCTTTCTTT. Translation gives CASSPGTGGALGAFF.